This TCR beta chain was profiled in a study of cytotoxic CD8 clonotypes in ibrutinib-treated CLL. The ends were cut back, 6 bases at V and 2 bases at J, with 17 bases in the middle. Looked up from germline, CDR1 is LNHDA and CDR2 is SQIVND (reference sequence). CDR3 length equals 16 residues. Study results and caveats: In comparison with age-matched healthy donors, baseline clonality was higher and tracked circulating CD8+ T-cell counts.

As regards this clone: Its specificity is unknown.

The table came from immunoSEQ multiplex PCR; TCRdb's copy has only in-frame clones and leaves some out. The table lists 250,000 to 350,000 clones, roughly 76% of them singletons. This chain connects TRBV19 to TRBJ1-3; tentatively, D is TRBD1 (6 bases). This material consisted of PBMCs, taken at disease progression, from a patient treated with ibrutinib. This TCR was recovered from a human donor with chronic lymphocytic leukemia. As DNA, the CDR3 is TGTGCCAGTAGGCCTACCGGGACACGAACTGGAAACACCATATATTTT. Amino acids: CASRPTGTRTGNTIYF.